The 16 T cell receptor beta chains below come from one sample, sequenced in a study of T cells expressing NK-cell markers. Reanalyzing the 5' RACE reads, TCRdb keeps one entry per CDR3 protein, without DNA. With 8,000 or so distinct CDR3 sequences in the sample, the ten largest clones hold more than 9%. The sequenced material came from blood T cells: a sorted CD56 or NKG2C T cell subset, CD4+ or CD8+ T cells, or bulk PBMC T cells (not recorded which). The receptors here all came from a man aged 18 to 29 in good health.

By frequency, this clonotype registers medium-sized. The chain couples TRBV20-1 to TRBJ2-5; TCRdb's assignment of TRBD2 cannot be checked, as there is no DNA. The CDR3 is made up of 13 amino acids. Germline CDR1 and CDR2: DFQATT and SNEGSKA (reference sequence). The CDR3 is CSADSLAGETQYF.

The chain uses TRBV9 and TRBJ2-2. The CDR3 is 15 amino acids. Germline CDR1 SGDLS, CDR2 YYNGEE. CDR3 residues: CASSVLAVNTGELFF.

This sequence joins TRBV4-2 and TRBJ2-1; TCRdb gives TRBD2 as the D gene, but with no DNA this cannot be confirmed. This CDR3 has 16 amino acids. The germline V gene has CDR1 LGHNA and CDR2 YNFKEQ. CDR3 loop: CASSQSTSGNRGEQFF.

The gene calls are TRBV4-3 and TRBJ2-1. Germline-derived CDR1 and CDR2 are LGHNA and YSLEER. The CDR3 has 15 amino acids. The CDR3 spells CASSQELVFYNEQFF.

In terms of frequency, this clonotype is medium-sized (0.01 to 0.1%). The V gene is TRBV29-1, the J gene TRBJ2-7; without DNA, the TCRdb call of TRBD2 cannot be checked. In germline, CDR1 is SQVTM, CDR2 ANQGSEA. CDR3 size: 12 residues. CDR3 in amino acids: CSVVGPLGEQYF.

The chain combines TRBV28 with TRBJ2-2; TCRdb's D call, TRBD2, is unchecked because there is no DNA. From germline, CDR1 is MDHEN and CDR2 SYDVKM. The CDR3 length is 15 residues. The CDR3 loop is CASSSPSGRAGELFF.

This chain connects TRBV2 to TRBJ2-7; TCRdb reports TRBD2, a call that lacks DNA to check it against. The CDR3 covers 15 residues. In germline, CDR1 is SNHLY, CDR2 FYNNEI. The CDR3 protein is CASSEEGGRTYEQYF.

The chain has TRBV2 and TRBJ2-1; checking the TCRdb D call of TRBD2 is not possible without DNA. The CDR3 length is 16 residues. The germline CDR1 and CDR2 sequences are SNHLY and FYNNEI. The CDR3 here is CASTVGLGVADNEQFF.

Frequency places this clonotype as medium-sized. CDR3 in amino acids: CSVEGGQDSYNEQFF. The chain recombines TRBV29-1 with TRBJ2-1; the D call of TRBD1 rests on TCRdb alone, since no DNA is present to check it. Germline V gene data show CDR1 as SQVTM and CDR2 as ANQGSEA. The CDR3 is 15 amino acids.

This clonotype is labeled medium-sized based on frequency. CDR3 region: CAIRGQGNPDTQYF. J is TRBJ2-3 and V is TRBV10-3; TCRdb lists TRBD1, though no DNA is available to test this call. The CDR3 is 14 residues long. CDR1 is ENHRY, CDR2 SYGVKD, per germline.

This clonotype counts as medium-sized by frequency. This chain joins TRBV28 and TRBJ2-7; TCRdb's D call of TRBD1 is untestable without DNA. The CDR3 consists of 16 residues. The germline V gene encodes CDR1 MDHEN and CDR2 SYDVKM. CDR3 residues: CASNSGDLFRGYEQYF. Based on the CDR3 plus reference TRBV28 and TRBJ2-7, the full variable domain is DVKVTQSSRYLVKRTGEKVFLECVQDMDHENMFWYRQDPGLGLRLIYFSYDVKMKEKGDIPEGYSVSREKKERFSLILESASTNQTSMYLCASNSGDLFRGYEQYFGPGTRLTVT.

This CDR3 reads CASSSPGGWNDQETQYF. The V gene is TRBV28, the J gene TRBJ2-5; the D call from TCRdb, TRBD1, cannot be confirmed without DNA. Germline values: CDR1 MDHEN, CDR2 SYDVKM. There are 17 residues in the CDR3.

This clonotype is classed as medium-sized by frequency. CDR3 in amino acids: CASSLDRLGVHEQFF. The chain carries TRBV11-2 and TRBJ2-1. Germline CDR1 is SGHAT and CDR2 is FQNNGV. This CDR3 region has 15 residues. Filled out from reference TRBV11-2 and TRBJ2-1, the complete variable domain reads EAGVAQSPRYKIIEKRQSVAFWCNPISGHATLYWYQQILGQGPKLLIQFQNNGVVDDSQLPKDRFSAERLKGVDSTLKIQPAKLEDSAVYLCASSLDRLGVHEQFFGPGTRLTVL.

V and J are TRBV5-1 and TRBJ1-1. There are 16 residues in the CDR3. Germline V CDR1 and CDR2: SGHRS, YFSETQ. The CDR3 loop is CASSFGYKVYTGKAFF.

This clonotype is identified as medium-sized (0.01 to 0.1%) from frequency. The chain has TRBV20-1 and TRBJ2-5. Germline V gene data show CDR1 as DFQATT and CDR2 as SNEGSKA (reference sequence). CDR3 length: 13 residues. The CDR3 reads CSARDRAEETQYF.

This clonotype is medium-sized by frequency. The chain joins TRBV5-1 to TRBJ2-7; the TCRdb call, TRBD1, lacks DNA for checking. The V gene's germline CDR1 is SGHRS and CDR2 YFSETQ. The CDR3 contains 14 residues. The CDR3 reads CASRTDREPDEQYF.